The next 21 T cell receptor beta chains were all read from a single sample in a study of T cells after somatic rescue of genetic block. Data came from immunoSEQ multiplex PCR; TCRdb stores just in-frame clones and leaves some out. The table lists around 64,000 clones, about 92% of them singletons. Sequencing used peripheral blood mononuclear cells (PBMCs). The origin of the receptors is a man aged 35-49 years.

The rearrangement links TRBV11-2 to TRBJ2-7; the D gene is possibly TRBD2 (5 bases). CDR3 size: 14 residues. Germline CDR1 is SGHAT and CDR2 is FQNNGV. The ends were cut back, 5 bases at V and 0 bases at J, with 11 bases in the middle. The CDR3 here is CASSPVGDSYEQYF. The CDR3 coding sequence is TGTGCCAGCAGCCCCGTGGGAGACTCCTACGAGCAGTACTTC.

The chain has TRBV4-3 and TRBJ2-1; TRBD2 is a possible D gene (6 bases). This CDR3 spans 12 amino acids. The V end was cut by 3 bases, the J end by 10 bases, with 10 bases between. The germline V gene has CDR1 LGHNA and CDR2 YSLEER. This chain's CDR3 is CASSHDSGEQFF. Written as DNA, the CDR3 is TGCGCCAGCAGCCATGACAGCGGGGAGCAGTTCTTC.

The genes are TRBV7-6 and TRBJ2-7; D is perhaps TRBD2 (6 bases). There are 17 residues in the CDR3. Trimming took off 1 base at V and 3 bases at J, with 19 bases between the two ends. The germline V gene encodes CDR1 SGHVS and CDR2 FNYEAQ. The CDR3 DNA follows: TGTGCCAGCAGCTTAGTATCGGGAGTGAATGGCCTCTACGAGCAGTACTTC. It is translated as CASSLVSGVNGLYEQYF.

The CDR3 sequence is CAWRAYRNTEAFF. CDR3 DNA sequence: TGTGCCTGGAGGGCCTACAGGAACACTGAAGCTTTCTTT. The chain combines TRBV30 with TRBJ1-1; D ambiguous. Trimming shortened V by 3 bases and J by 1 base, and 9 bases separated the two germline ends. The CDR3 extends over 13 amino acids. CDR1 GTSNPN and CDR2 SVGIG come from the germline V gene (reference sequence).

The chain has TRBV7-2 and TRBJ2-7, with TRBD1 as a possible D gene (5 bases). Trimming removed 2 bases from V and 5 bases from J, with 13 bases in between. This CDR3 comprises 14 residues. The germline CDR1 and CDR2 sequences are SGHTA and FQGNSA. CDR3 in amino acids: CASSLRARAHEQYF. The CDR3 DNA follows: TGTGCCAGCAGCTTACGTGCCAGGGCCCACGAGCAGTACTTC. Full variable domain (remainder filled in from reference TRBV7-2 and TRBJ2-7): GAGVSQSPSNKVTEKGKDVELRCDPISGHTALYWYRQSLGQGLEFLIYFQGNSAPDKSGLPSDRFSAERTGGSVSTLTIQRTQQEDSAVYLCASSLRARAHEQYFGPGTRLTVT.

The genes are TRBV6-5 and TRBJ2-1; 7 nucleotides align to TRBD1. The CDR3 runs 15 residues. Looked up from germline, CDR1 is MNHEY and CDR2 is SVGAGI. The junction had 6 bases not matched to a gene; V was cut back by 2 bases and J by 5 bases. The CDR3 is CASSYRGTADNEQFF. The DNA for the CDR3 is TGTGCCAGCAGTTACCGAGGGACAGCCGACAATGAGCAGTTCTTC.

The CDR3 region has the DNA TGTGCCAGCAGCAAGACAGGGTCTGGAAACACCATATATTTT. Translation: CASSKTGSGNTIYF. The chain uses TRBV7-2 and TRBJ1-3, with 7 bases matching TRBD1. The germline V gene has CDR1 SGHTA and CDR2 FQGNSA. CDR3 length: 14 amino acids. Unmatched junction bases numbered 2, after V lost 5 bases and J lost 1 base.

This clone was counted a few times. This sequence joins TRBV27 and TRBJ1-2; no clear D. The length of the CDR3 is 16 residues. The V gene lost 5 bases and the J gene lost 0 bases, with 16 bases spanning the gap. In germline, CDR1 is MNHEY, CDR2 SMNVEV (reference sequence). Here the CDR3 reads CASSNSVAATNYGYTF. The CDR3 DNA sequence: TGTGCCAGCAGTAACAGCGTAGCGGCTACTAACTATGGCTACACCTTC.

The chain joins TRBV5-4 to TRBJ2-3; D unclear. This CDR3 is built from 12 residues. Germline CDR1 reads SGHNT; CDR2 reads YYREEE (reference sequence). V lost 3 bases, J lost 3 bases, and 5 bases lay in between. In nucleotides, the CDR3 is TGTGCCAGCAGCTCTATAACAGATACGCAGTATTTT. It encodes CASSSITDTQYF. Together with reference TRBV5-4 and TRBJ2-3, the CDR3 gives the full variable domain: ETGVTQSPTHLIKTRGQQVTLRCSSQSGHNTVSWYQQALGQGPQFIFQYYREEENGRGNFPPRFSGLQFPNYSSELNVNALELDDSALYLCASSSITDTQYFGPGTRLTVL.

The CDR3 reads CASSPRFYSEQFF. The CDR3 nucleotides are TGTGCCAGCAGCCCAAGATTTTATAGTGAGCAGTTCTTC. The chain links TRBV14 to TRBJ2-1; D unresolved. V was pared by 4 bases and J by 9 bases, with 13 bases between. Looked up from germline, CDR1 is SGHDN and CDR2 is FVKESK. The CDR3 is made up of 13 amino acids.

This clone has only one observation. The chain uses TRBV2 and TRBJ2-3, with D possibly being TRBD1 (6 bases). Germline lookup yields CDR1 SNHLY and CDR2 FYNNEI. The V end lost 6 bases, the J end lost 3 bases, and 16 bases lay between the germline ends. This CDR3 comprises 15 residues. The CDR3 DNA sequence: TGTGCCAGCAGGGAGGAAGGGGGTAGGACAGATACGCAGTATTTT. As protein: CASREEGGRTDTQYF.

The V call is TRBV19, the J call TRBJ2-3; 7 positions agree with TRBD1. Trimming cost V 5 bases and J 6 bases; bases outside gene matches: 5. CDR3 length: 13 residues. Germline loops: CDR1 LNHDA, CDR2 SQIVND (reference sequence). The CDR3 is CASSGSDRDTQYF. For the CDR3, the DNA is TGTGCCAGTAGTGGATCGGACAGGGATACGCAGTATTTT.

The V gene is TRBV7-8, the J gene TRBJ2-2, with 7 bases that match TRBD2. CDR1 is SGHVS and CDR2 is FQNEAQ in the germline V gene. This CDR3 contains 14 residues. The ends lost 1 base at V and 4 bases at J; junction bases unmatched: 0. CDR3 loop: CASSLGGGTGELFF. In DNA form, the CDR3 reads TGTGCCAGCAGCTTAGGGGGGGGCACCGGGGAGCTGTTTTTT.

The rearrangement links TRBV4-3 to TRBJ2-4, with a weak D call TRBD1 (5 bases). The CDR3 extends over 15 amino acids. With 0 bases removed from V and 7 bases from J, the gap between germline ends came to 13 bases. Per germline, CDR1 LGHNA and CDR2 YSLEER. The CDR3 here is CASSQDWQGWNIQYF. The CDR3 region has the DNA TGCGCCAGCAGCCAAGATTGGCAGGGATGGAACATTCAGTACTTC.

The chain couples TRBV2 to TRBJ1-2, with D possibly TRBD1 on 6 matching bases. From germline, CDR1 is SNHLY and CDR2 FYNNEI. This CDR3 has 15 amino acids. Deletions cut 3 bases from V and 8 bases from J, with 19 bases between. The CDR3 region is CASSDQLVGGWGYTF. The CDR3 DNA reads TGTGCCAGCAGTGATCAATTAGTGGGGGGCTGGGGCTACACCTTC.

The chain links TRBV5-1 to TRBJ2-1; possibly TRBD1 for D (6 bases). This CDR3 spans 15 amino acids. Germline V gene lookup returns CDR1 SGHRS and CDR2 YFSETQ. The V and J ends lost 0 bases and 3 bases respectively, with 10 bases between them. Written as DNA, the CDR3 is TGCGCCAGCAGCTTGGGCCAGGGGAGCTACAATGAGCAGTTCTTC. Amino acids: CASSLGQGSYNEQFF.

The chain carries TRBV2 and TRBJ2-5; 7 nucleotides agree with TRBD2. From germline, CDR1 is SNHLY and CDR2 FYNNEI. The CDR3 length is 13 residues. Trimming took 9 bases from V and 2 from J; bases not matched to a gene: 6. The CDR3 DNA follows: TGTGCCAGGCTAACGGGACTACAAGAGACCCAGTACTTC. It yields the protein CARLTGLQETQYF.

The chain employs TRBV5-6 and TRBJ2-7; no reliable D call. This CDR3 comprises 12 residues. The germline gives CDR1 SGHDT, CDR2 YYEEEE. V lost 3 bases, J lost 0 bases, and 4 bases lay in between. The chain's CDR3 is CASSSHSYEQYF. The DNA for the CDR3 is TGTGCCAGCAGCTCCCACTCCTACGAGCAGTACTTC.

The chain's CDR3 is CASSVSFHRDGVRELSGNTIYF. The CDR3, as DNA: TGTGCCAGCAGCGTATCCTTCCACCGGGACGGAGTAAGAGAACTCTCTGGAAACACCATATATTTT. The gene calls are TRBV9 and TRBJ1-3; D possibly corresponds to TRBD1 (5 bases). The CDR3 is 22 residues long. Trimming shortened V by 1 base and J by 0 bases, and 29 bases separated the two germline ends. CDR1 SGDLS and CDR2 YYNGEE come from the germline V gene.

The rearrangement joins TRBV6-1 to TRBJ2-2, with D perhaps given as TRBD1 or TRBD2 (5 bases each). The CDR3 runs 15 residues. Germline V CDR1 and CDR2: MNHNS, SASEGT. The V end lost 0 bases, the J end lost 5 bases, and 10 bases lay between the germline ends. The CDR3: CASSEAGTDTGELFF. The CDR3, as DNA: TGTGCCAGCAGTGAAGCAGGGACGGATACCGGGGAGCTGTTTTTT.

This rearrangement joins TRBV9 to TRBJ2-7, with 9 bases matching TRBD2. There are 16 residues in the CDR3. Trimming at V came to 3 bases and at J to 0 bases, leaving 7 bases not matched to a gene. Looked up from germline, CDR1 is SGDLS and CDR2 is YYNGEE. In DNA, the CDR3 is TGTGCCAGCAGCGCCACGGCGGGGGGGGACTCCTACGAGCAGTACTTC. This codes for CASSATAGGDSYEQYF.